Listed below are T cell receptor beta chains from one sample, sequenced in a study of neoadjuvant anti-PD-1 for oral cavity cancer. Assay: immunoSEQ multiplex PCR; the TCRdb copy retains only in-frame clones and omits some. The sample records some 20,000 clones, approximately 70% being singletons. Sequencing was performed on PBMCs, taken before nivolumab (anti-PD-1) treatment. These TCRs come from a person aged 35 to 85 with oral cavity squamous cell carcinoma. Each CDR3 is given without its conserved first and last residue. Rows may omit the clone size; those that give it use once, few, many or a size class.

size: -; V: TRBV6-1; J: TRBJ2-4; CDR3: ASLQGALAKNIQY
size: -; V: TRBV29-1; J: TRBJ2-5; CDR3: SVALTGKETQY
size: few; V: TRBV11-2; J: TRBJ1-1; CDR3: ASSHQGGEAF
size: -; V: TRBV6-6; J: TRBJ2-1; CDR3: ASSYETPI
size: few; V: TRBV7-6; J: TRBJ2-3; CDR3: ASSPLGSTTDTQY
size: -; V: TRBV13; J: TRBJ1-1; CDR3: ASSRRGATEAF
size: few; V: TRBV27; J: TRBJ2-3; CDR3: ASSSPTVSTDTQY
size: medium-sized; V: TRBV11-2; J: TRBJ1-2; CDR3: ASSPGTGSSYT
size: few; V: TRBV7-2; J: TRBJ2-7; CDR3: ASSGWERRYEQY
size: -; V: TRBV10-2; J: TRBJ1-1; CDR3: ASSESLIYPGKAF
size: -; V: TRBV28; J: TRBJ2-7; CDR3: ASSLWSYEQY
size: -; V: TRBV10-3; J: TRBJ1-1; CDR3: AISAGYTNTEAF
size: -; V: TRBV5-8; J: TRBJ2-7; CDR3: ASSWGDRLIHEQY
size: -; V: TRBV19; J: TRBJ1-5; CDR3: ASSDVTNQPQH
size: -; V: TRBV5-6; J: TRBJ2-3; CDR3: ASKTGGPGTDTQY
size: -; V: TRBV10-3; J: TRBJ1-1; CDR3: AISLQGAGNTEAF
size: -; V: TRBV7-2; J: TRBJ2-3; CDR3: ASTGLAGGPSDTQY
size: -; V: TRBV10-3; J: TRBJ2-1; CDR3: AISESLAGFNEQF
size: -; V: TRBV11-2; J: TRBJ2-7; CDR3: ASTPTSYHYEQY
size: -; V: TRBV5-1; J: TRBJ1-2; CDR3: ASSLGATEGYT
size: -; V: TRBV29-1; J: TRBJ2-1; CDR3: SVTPASSYNEQF
size: -; V: TRBV11-2; J: TRBJ1-5; CDR3: ASSLGAGGNQPQH
size: -; V: TRBV6-1; J: TRBJ2-3; CDR3: ASRIGLAGGDTQY
size: few; V: TRBV19; J: TRBJ1-2; CDR3: ASRGQAHGYT
size: -; V: TRBV5-6; J: TRBJ2-3; CDR3: ASSLQDTQY
size: -; V: TRBV2; J: TRBJ2-7; CDR3: ASKRTGPLYEQY
size: -; V: TRBV9; J: TRBJ2-1; CDR3: ASSPGTVESEQF
size: -; V: TRBV6-6; J: TRBJ1-4; CDR3: ASRPRGQRNEKLF
size: few; V: TRBV19; J: TRBJ2-5; CDR3: ASSQAGGKIETQY
size: -; V: TRBV6-1; J: TRBJ2-3; CDR3: ASSDPLAGVTDTQY
size: -; V: TRBV6-6; J: TRBJ2-1; CDR3: ASSYSIDGDEQF
size: once; V: TRBV2; J: TRBJ1-1; CDR3: ASSAPTGAKTEAF
size: -; V: TRBV7-8; J: TRBJ2-1; CDR3: ASHRGNEQF
size: few; V: TRBV30; J: TRBJ2-2; CDR3: AWRRQRDTGELF
size: -; V: TRBV11-2; J: TRBJ2-7; CDR3: ASSFGTGGSYEQY
size: -; V: TRBV7-2; J: TRBJ2-7; CDR3: ASSLATGFTYEQY
size: -; V: TRBV6-1; J: TRBJ2-5; CDR3: ASRQDRLETQY
size: -; V: TRBV5-1; J: TRBJ2-7; CDR3: ASSSMTSSYEQY
size: -; V: TRBV19; J: TRBJ1-1; CDR3: ASSIGRQATEAF
size: -; V: TRBV6-5; J: TRBJ2-1; CDR3: ASRGFYNEQF
size: -; V: TRBV6-1; J: TRBJ1-2; CDR3: ASSERGNYGYT
size: -; V: TRBV5-1; J: TRBJ2-1; CDR3: ASSSTTLGVTSYNEQF
size: few; V: TRBV30; J: TRBJ2-7; CDR3: AWRSNSYEQY
size: -; V: TRBV4-2; J: TRBJ2-3; CDR3: ASSQHDTTDTQY
size: -; V: TRBV9; J: TRBJ2-1; CDR3: ASSSENRNEQF
size: -; V: TRBV4-2; J: TRBJ2-3; CDR3: ASSQDVLGVTDTQY
size: -; V: TRBV29-1; J: TRBJ1-1; CDR3: SVESGREAF
size: few; V: TRBV25-1; J: TRBJ2-5; CDR3: ASSWTSGETQY
size: -; V: TRBV15; J: TRBJ2-3; CDR3: ATRQGMADTQY
size: -; V: TRBV6-5; J: TRBJ1-4; CDR3: ASSPGGGTNEKLF
size: -; V: TRBV14; J: TRBJ2-7; CDR3: ASSRKLPGAVL
size: -; V: TRBV7-8; J: TRBJ1-1; CDR3: ASTLGRGNTEAF
size: -; V: TRBV7-6; J: TRBJ1-3; CDR3: ASSSDASSGNTIY
size: -; V: TRBV2; J: TRBJ2-5; CDR3: ASRDSHQETQY
size: -; V: TRBV2; J: TRBJ2-1; CDR3: ASSGLPSGFYNEQF
size: -; V: TRBV19; J: TRBJ2-7; CDR3: ASSWSPGSSYEQY
size: few; V: TRBV9; J: TRBJ1-2; CDR3: ASSVSWDDGYGYT
size: -; V: TRBV19; J: TRBJ2-5; CDR3: ASSNGLAGAQETQY
size: once; V: TRBV2; J: TRBJ1-1; CDR3: AARSPRTEAF
size: -; V: TRBV10-2; J: TRBJ2-1; CDR3: ASSGTSGHNEQF